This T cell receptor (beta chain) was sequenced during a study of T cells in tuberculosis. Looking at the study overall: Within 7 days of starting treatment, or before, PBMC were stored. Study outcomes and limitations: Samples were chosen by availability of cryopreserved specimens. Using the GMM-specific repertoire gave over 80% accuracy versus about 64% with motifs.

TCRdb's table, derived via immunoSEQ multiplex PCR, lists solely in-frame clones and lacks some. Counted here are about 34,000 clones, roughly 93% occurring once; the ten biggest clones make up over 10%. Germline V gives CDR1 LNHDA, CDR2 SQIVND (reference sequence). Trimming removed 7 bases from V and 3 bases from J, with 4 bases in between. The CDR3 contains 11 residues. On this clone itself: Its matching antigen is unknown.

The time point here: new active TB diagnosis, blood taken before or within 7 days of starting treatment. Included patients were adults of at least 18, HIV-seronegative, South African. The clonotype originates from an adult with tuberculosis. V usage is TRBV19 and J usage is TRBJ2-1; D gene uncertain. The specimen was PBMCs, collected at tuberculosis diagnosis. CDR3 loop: CASNSYNEQFF. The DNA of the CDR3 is TGTGCCAGTAATAGCTACAATGAGCAGTTCTTC.